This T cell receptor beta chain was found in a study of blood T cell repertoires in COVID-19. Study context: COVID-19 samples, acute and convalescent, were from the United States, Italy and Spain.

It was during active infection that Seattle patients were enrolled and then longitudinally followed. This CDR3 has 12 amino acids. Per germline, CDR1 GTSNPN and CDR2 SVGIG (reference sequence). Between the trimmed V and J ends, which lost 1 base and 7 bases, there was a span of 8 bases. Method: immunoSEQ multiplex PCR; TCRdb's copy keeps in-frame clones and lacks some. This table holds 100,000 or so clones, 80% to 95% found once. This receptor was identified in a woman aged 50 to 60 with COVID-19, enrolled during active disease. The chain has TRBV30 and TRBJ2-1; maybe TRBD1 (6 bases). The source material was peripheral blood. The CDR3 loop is CAWSDRENEQFF. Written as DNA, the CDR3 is TGTGCCTGGAGTGACAGGGAGAATGAGCAGTTCTTC.